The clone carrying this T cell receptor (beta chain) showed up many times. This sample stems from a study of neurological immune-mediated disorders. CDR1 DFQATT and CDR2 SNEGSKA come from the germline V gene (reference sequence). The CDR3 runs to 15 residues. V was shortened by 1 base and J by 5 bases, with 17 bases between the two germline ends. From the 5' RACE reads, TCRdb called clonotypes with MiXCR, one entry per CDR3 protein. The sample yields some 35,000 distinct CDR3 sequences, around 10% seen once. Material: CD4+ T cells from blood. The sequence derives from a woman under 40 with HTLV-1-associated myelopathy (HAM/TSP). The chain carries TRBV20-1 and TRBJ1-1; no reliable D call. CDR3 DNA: TGCAGTGCTAGAGCGACGGGATCCAAAGGAACTGAAGCTTTCTTT. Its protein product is CSARATGSKGTEAFF.